This TCR beta chain was recovered during a study of shared clonotypes between healthy human individuals. The study's findings and limits: Generally, naive subsets came out with larger estimated richness than memory subsets. The rarefaction results pointed to incomplete sorted-subset sequencing despite large depth.

Several immunoSEQ plates held equal portions of the genomic DNA taken from each subset. Each replicate PCR on the sorted subsets used 200 to 250 ng DNA (around 30,000 T cell genomes). The assay was immunoSEQ multiplex PCR, and TCRdb's table has in-frame clones only and misses some. The sample holds some 2.4 million clones; roughly 93% are singletons and the top ten take more than 0.35%. About this clone itself: Its cognate antigen is unknown.

This clonotype originated in a man aged 18 to 30 in good health. Some clones in this sample may be carry-over from other donors' samples. Sequences were obtained from naive CD4+ T cells from PBMCs. The subset denotes: CD45RA+ positively selected.

The CDR3 DNA follows: TGTGCCAGCAGTTTATATGATCGACTAGCAAAAATCACAGATACGCAGTATTTT. It yields the protein CASSLYDRLAKITDTQYF. The V call is TRBV28, the J call TRBJ2-3, with 7 bases identical to TRBD2. The germline gives CDR1 MDHEN, CDR2 SYDVKM. J was trimmed by 2 bases and V by 1 base; bases with no gene match: 12. The CDR3 is 18 amino acids. Drawing the rest from reference TRBV28 and TRBJ2-3, the complete variable domain is DVKVTQSSRYLVKRTGEKVFLECVQDMDHENMFWYRQDPGLGLRLIYFSYDVKMKEKGDIPEGYSVSREKKERFSLILESASTNQTSMYLCASSLYDRLAKITDTQYFGPGTRLTVL.